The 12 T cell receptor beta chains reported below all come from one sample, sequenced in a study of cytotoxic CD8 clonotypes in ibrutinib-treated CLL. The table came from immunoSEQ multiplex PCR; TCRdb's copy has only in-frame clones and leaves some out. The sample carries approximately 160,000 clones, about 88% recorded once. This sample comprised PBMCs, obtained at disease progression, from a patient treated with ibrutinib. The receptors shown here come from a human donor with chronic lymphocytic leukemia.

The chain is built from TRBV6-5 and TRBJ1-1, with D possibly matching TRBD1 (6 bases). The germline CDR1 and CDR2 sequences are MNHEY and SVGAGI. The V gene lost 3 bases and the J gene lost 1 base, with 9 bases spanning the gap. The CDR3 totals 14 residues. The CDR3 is CASSYGQTNTEAFF. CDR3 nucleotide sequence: TGTGCCAGCAGTTATGGACAGACGAACACTGAAGCTTTCTTT.

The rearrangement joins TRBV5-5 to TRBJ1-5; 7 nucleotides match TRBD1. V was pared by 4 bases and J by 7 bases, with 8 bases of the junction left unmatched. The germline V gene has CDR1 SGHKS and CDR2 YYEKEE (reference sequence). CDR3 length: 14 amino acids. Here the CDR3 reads CASSPGGVGQPQHF. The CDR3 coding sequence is TGTGCCAGCAGCCCAGGGGGAGTGGGGCAGCCCCAGCATTTT.

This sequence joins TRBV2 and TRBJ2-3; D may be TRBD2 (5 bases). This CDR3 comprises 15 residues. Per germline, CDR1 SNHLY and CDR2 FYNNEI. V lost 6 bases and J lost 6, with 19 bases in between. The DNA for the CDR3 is TGTGCCAGCAGGCCGGTACTAGGCGGCGCGGATACGCAGTATTTT. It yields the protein CASRPVLGGADTQYF.

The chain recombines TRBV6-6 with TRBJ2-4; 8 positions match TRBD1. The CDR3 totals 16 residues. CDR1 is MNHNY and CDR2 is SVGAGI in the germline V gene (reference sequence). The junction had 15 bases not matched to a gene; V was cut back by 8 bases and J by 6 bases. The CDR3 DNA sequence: TGTGCCAGCTCCGCCACCGGACAGGGCGCTGCAAACATTCAGTACTTC. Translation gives CASSATGQGAANIQYF.

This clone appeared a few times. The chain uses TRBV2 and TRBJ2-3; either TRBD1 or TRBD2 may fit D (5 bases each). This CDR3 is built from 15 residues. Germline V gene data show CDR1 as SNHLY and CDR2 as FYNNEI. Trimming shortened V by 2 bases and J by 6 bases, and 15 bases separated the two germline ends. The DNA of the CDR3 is TGTGCCAGCAGTGAATCAGTGGGGGAAGGGGATACGCAGTATTTT. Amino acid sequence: CASSESVGEGDTQYF.

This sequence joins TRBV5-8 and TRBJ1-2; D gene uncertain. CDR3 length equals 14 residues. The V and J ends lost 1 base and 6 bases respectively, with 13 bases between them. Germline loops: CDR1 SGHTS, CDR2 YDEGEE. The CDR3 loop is CASSLIILRHGYTF. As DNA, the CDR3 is TGTGCCAGCAGCTTGATAATTTTACGGCATGGCTACACCTTC.

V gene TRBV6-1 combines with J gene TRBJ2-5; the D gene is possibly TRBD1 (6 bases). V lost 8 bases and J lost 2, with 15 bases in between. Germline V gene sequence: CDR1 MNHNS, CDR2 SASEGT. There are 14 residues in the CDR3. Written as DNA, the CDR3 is TGTGCCAGCCGCGTGGGACAATTTCAAGAGACCCAGTACTTC. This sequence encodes CASRVGQFQETQYF.

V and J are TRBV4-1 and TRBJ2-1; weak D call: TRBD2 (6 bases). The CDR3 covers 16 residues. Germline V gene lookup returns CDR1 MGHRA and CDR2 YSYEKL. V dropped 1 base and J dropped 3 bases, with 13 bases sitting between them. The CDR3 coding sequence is TGCGCCAGCAGCCAAGCGCGCGGGGAAATCTACAATGAGCAGTTCTTC. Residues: CASSQARGEIYNEQFF.

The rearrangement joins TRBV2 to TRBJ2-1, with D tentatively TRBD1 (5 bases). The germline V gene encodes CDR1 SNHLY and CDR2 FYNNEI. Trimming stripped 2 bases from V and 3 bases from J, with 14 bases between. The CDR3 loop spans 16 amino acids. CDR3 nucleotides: TGTGCCAGCAGTGAACGTAGTCCAGGGAACTACAATGAGCAGTTCTTC. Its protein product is CASSERSPGNYNEQFF.

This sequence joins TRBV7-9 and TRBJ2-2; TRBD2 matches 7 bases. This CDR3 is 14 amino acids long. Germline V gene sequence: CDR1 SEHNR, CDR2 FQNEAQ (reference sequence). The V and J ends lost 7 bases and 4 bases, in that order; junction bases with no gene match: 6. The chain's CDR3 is CASTDRGVTGELFF. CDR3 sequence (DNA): TGTGCCAGCACCGACCGGGGGGTCACCGGGGAGCTGTTTTTT. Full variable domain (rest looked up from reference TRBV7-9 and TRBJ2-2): DTGVSQNPRHKITKRGQNVTFRCDPISEHNRLYWYRQTLGQGPEFLTYFQNEAQLEKSRLLSDRFSAERPKGSFSTLEIQRTEQGDSAMYLCASTDRGVTGELFFGEGSRLTVL.

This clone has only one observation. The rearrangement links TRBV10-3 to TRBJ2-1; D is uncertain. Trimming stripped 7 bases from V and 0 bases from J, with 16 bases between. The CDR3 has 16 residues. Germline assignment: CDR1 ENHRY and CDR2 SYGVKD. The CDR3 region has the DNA TGTGCCATCACCCGCGAAGGATCGAGCTCCTACAATGAGCAGTTCTTC. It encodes CAITREGSSSYNEQFF.

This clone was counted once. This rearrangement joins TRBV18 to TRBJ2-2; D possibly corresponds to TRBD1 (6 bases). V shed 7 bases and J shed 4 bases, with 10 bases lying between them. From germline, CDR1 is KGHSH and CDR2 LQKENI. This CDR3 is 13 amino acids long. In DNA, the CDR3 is TGTGCCAGCTTCTCAGGGGCCACCGGGGAGCTGTTTTTT. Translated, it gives CASFSGATGELFF.